This T cell receptor beta chain derives from a study of multiple sclerosis patients with progressive multifocal leukoencephalopathy. Study-level findings and limits: Clones expanded at PML were already present before and during natalizumab.

The CDR3 contains 12 residues. Germline values: CDR1 ENHRY, CDR2 SYGVKD. V was pared by 3 bases and J by 7 bases, with 3 bases of the junction left unmatched. The time point: time of PML onset. Natalizumab-treated patients developed PML between about 15 and 60 months into natalizumab therapy. About this clone: Its matching antigen is unknown.

Profiled with immunoSEQ multiplex PCR; TCRdb holds only in-frame clones, not every one. The sample has tens of thousands of clones; roughly 87% are singletons. This chain links TRBV10-3 with TRBJ2-7; 7 bases fit TRBD2. The clonotype comes from a human donor with progressive multifocal leukoencephalopathy. The source material was PBMCs, sampled from a patient treated with natalizumab. CDR3: CAISDGGREQYF. CDR3 in DNA: TGTGCCATCAGTGACGGGGGGAGAGAGCAGTACTTC.